This TCR beta chain was identified in a study of naive and memory T cell subsets. Study-wide results and caveats: TCR abundance followed a power law differing between naive and memory subsets.

An equimolar mix of two oligonucleotides served as the beta constant-region primer for TRBC1 and TRBC2. The ligated cDNA underwent four PCR rounds using SP2 and nested alpha and beta constant-region primers. Each CDR3 protein is one row after TCRdb ran MiXCR on the UMI-ligation and nested PCR reads. This repertoire shows over 75,000 distinct CDR3 sequences, roughly 13% found once; its top ten account for 0.75% to 1%. Regarding this clonotype: The target antigen is unknown.

The TCR was taken from a human donor in good health. Sequencing was carried out using central memory CD4+ T cells from blood.

The CDR3 sequence is CASSLMQISYNEQFF. In DNA, the CDR3 is TGTGCCAGCAGCTTGATGCAGATCTCCTACAATGAGCAGTTCTTC. V usage is TRBV11-2 and J usage is TRBJ2-1; D is unresolved. The CDR3 has 15 amino acids. Germline V gene lookup returns CDR1 SGHAT and CDR2 FQNNGV. The V end lost 3 bases, the J end lost 0 bases, and 9 bases lay between the germline ends.